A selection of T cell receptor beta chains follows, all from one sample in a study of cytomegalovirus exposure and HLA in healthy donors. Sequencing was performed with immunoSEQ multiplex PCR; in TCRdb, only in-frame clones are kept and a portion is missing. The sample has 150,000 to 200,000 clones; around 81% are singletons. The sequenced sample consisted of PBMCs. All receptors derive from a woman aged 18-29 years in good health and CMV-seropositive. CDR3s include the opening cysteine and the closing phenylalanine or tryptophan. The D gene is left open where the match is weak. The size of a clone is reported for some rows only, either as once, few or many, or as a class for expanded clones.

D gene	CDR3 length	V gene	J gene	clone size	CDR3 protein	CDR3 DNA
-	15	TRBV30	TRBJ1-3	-	CARTSGLPSGNTIYF	TGTGCCCGGACATCGGGACTCCCCTCTGGAAACACCATATATTTT
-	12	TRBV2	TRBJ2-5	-	CASRPGGQTQYF	TGTGCCAGCAGACCCGGGGGACAGACCCAGTACTTC
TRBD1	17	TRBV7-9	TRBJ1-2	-	CASSFDWQGAGFYGYTF	TGTGCCAGCAGCTTTGATTGGCAGGGGGCCGGATTCTATGGCTACACCTTC
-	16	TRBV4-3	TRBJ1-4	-	CASSQEQGWANEKLFF	TGCGCCAGCAGCCAGGAACAGGGCTGGGCTAATGAAAAACTGTTTTTT
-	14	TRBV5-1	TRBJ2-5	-	CASSSGLSQETQYF	TGCGCCAGCAGCTCGGGACTGAGCCAAGAGACCCAGTACTTC
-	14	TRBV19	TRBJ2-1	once	CASSMGDLRNEQFF	TGTGCCAGTAGTATGGGGGACTTGAGAAATGAGCAGTTCTTC
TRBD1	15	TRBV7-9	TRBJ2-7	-	CASSLLGTGHYEQYF	TGTGCCAGCAGCTTACTGGGGACAGGGCACTACGAGCAGTACTTC
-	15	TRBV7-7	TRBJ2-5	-	CASSPGLSRQETQYF	TGTGCCAGCAGCCCGGGACTGAGCCGGCAAGAGACCCAGTACTTC
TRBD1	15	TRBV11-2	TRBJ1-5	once	CASSLRTGAGQPQHF	TGTGCCAGCAGCTTAAGGACAGGGGCTGGACAGCCCCAGCATTTT
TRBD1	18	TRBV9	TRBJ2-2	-	CASSGGLGTARSTGELFF	TGTGCCAGCAGCGGAGGATTGGGGACAGCTCGAAGCACCGGGGAGCTGTTTTTT
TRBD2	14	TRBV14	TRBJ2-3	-	CASSLAGGLDTQYF	TGTGCCAGCAGCCTTGCGGGGGGGTTAGATACGCAGTATTTT
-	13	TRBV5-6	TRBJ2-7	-	CASSLGLVHEQYF	TGTGCCAGCAGCTTAGGACTCGTTCACGAGCAGTACTTC
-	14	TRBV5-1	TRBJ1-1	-	CASSGAPGGGIAFF	TGCGCCAGCAGCGGCGCTCCCGGGGGGGGGATAGCTTTCTTT
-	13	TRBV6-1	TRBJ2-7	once	CASSEQVNYEQYF	TGTGCCAGCAGTGAACAGGTGAACTACGAGCAGTACTTC
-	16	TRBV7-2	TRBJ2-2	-	CASSIQGFLNTGELFF	TGTGCCAGCAGCATCCAGGGGTTCCTGAACACCGGGGAGCTGTTTTTT
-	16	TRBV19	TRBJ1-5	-	CASSTSREYSNQPQHF	TGTGCCAGTAGTACTTCTAGGGAGTATAGCAATCAGCCCCAGCATTTT
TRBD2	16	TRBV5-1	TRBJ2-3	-	CASRWGLAGRTDTQYF	TGCGCCAGCAGGTGGGGGCTAGCGGGGCGCACAGATACGCAGTATTTT
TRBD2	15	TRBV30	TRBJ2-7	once	CAWTGTGGPGDEQYF	TGTGCCTGGACCGGGACGGGGGGACCGGGTGACGAGCAGTACTTC
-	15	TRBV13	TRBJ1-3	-	CASSRAGFPGNTIYF	TGTGCCAGCAGCCGAGCAGGGTTCCCTGGAAACACCATATATTTT
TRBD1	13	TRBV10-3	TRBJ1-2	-	CAISIGQGAGYTF	TGTGCCATCAGTATCGGACAGGGGGCTGGCTACACCTTC
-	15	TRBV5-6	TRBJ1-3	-	CASSLGAGDGNTIYF	TGTGCCAGCAGCTTGGGGGCAGGGGATGGAAACACCATATATTTT
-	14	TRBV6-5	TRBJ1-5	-	CASSYSSRVQPQHF	TGTGCCAGCAGTTACTCGAGCAGGGTTCAGCCCCAGCATTTT
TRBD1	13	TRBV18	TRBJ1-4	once	CASSAGQNEKLFF	TGTGCCAGCTCAGCGGGACAGAATGAAAAACTGTTTTTT
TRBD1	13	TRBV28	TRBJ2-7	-	CAIQTGSSYEQYF	TGTGCCATCCAGACAGGGAGCTCCTACGAGCAGTACTTC
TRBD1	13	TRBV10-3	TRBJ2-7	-	CAISEPGGYEQYF	TGTGCCATCAGTGAGCCAGGGGGCTACGAGCAGTACTTC
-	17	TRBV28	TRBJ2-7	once	CASSSPHLSGIRGEQYF	TGTGCCAGCAGTTCCCCTCATCTCTCCGGGATCCGCGGCGAGCAGTACTTC
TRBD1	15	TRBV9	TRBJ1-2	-	CASSVAQGANYGYTF	TGTGCCAGCAGCGTAGCGCAGGGGGCCAACTATGGCTACACCTTC
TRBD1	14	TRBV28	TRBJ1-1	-	CASSPDRGWTEAFF	TGTGCCAGCAGTCCCGACAGGGGCTGGACTGAAGCTTTCTTT
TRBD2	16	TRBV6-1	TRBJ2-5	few	CASSEVPPSGAETQYF	TGTGCCAGCAGTGAGGTACCTCCTAGCGGGGCTGAGACCCAGTACTTC
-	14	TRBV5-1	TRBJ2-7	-	CASSTPRVSYEQYF	TGCGCCAGCAGCACGCCCCGGGTCAGCTACGAGCAGTACTTC
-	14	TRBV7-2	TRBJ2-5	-	CASSLEPGQETQYF	TGTGCCAGCAGCTTAGAGCCGGGGCAAGAGACCCAGTACTTC
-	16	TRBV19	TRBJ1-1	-	CASSIQSQGLSTEAFF	TGTGCCAGTAGTATTCAGTCGCAGGGGTTGTCCACTGAAGCTTTCTTT
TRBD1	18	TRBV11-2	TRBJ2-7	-	CASSLGGFWDRRASEQYF	TGTGCCAGCAGCTTAGGTGGCTTCTGGGACAGGCGCGCCTCAGAGCAGTACTTC
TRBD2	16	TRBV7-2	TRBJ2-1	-	CASSSELAGGYNEQFF	TGTGCCAGCAGCTCAGAACTAGCGGGGGGGTACAATGAGCAGTTCTTC
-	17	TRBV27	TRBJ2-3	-	CASSLSAYTAGTDTQYF	TGTGCCAGCAGTTTATCGGCATATACCGCGGGCACAGATACGCAGTATTTT
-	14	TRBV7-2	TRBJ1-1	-	CASSLSSLNTEAFF	TGTGCCAGCAGCCTAAGTTCGCTGAACACTGAAGCTTTCTTT
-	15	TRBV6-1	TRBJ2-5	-	CASSDRGEPQETQYF	TGTGCCAGCAGTGACCGCGGGGAACCCCAAGAGACCCAGTACTTC
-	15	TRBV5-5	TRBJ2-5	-	CASSSSGSLQETQYF	TGTGCCAGCAGCTCTTCGGGGAGTTTGCAAGAGACCCAGTACTTC
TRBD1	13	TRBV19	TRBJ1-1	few	CATKDRADTEAFF	TGTGCCACCAAGGACAGGGCGGACACTGAAGCTTTCTTT